This is a list of T cell receptor beta chains from one sample in a study of T cell responses to AZD1222 COVID-19 vaccine. TCRdb's copy holds only in-frame clones and misses some; the assay was immunoSEQ multiplex PCR. The sample lists 100,000 to 120,000 clones, less than 95% occurring once. Sequencing was performed on peripheral blood, taken on day 0 of AZD1222 vaccination. These receptors were obtained from an adult in good health. The CDR3 runs from the conserved cysteine through the conserved F or W. The D gene is left open where the match is weak. Only part of the rows carry a size: once, few, many, or a class if the clone is expanded.

d_gene	j_gene	abundance	v_gene	CDR3aa	CDR3nt
NA	TRBJ2-3	NA	TRBV2	CASSVVAGTQYF	TGTGCCAGCAGTGTGGTGGCGGGTACGCAGTATTTT
TRBD1	TRBJ1-6	NA	TRBV3-1/TRBV3-2	CASSQGGGLSPLHF	TGTGCCAGCAGCCAGGGAGGGGGCCTATCACCCCTCCACTTT
NA	TRBJ1-1	once	TRBV19	CASSIVGGDTEAFF	TGTGCCAGTAGTATAGTCGGAGGGGACACTGAAGCTTTCTTT
NA	TRBJ1-2	once	TRBV4-1	CASSPDHRESDYGYTF	TGCGCCAGCAGCCCAGACCACAGGGAGAGTGACTATGGCTACACCTTC
TRBD2	TRBJ2-3	NA	TRBV27	CASSLRRTGLRTSGASTDTQYF	TGTGCCAGCAGTCTCCGGCGGACGGGTCTTCGGACTAGCGGGGCTAGCACAGATACGCAGTATTTT
NA	TRBJ2-3	NA	TRBV28	CASRDTSTDTQYF	TGTGCCAGCAGAGACACTAGCACAGATACGCAGTATTTT
NA	TRBJ2-7	NA	TRBV11-2	CASSLYRTYEQYF	TGTGCCAGCAGCTTATATAGAACCTACGAGCAGTACTTC
NA	TRBJ1-5	NA	TRBV19	CASSTLQEDYLYSNQPQHF	TGTGCCAGTAGTACTTTACAGGAGGATTACCTGTATAGCAATCAGCCCCAGCATTTT
NA	TRBJ1-1	NA	TRBV7-6	CASSRNTEAFF	TGTGCCAGCAGTCGGAACACTGAAGCTTTCTTT
TRBD1	TRBJ2-1	NA	TRBV5-1	CASSVGQGSNEQFF	TGCGCCAGCAGCGTGGGACAGGGGAGCAATGAGCAGTTCTTC
NA	TRBJ1-1	NA	TRBV6-4	CASSDRDNTEAFF	TGTGCCAGCAGTGACCGGGACAACACTGAAGCTTTCTTT
NA	TRBJ1-1	NA	TRBV6-5	CASSRGFAEAFF	TGTGCCAGCAGTCGGGGGTTCGCTGAAGCTTTCTTT
NA	TRBJ1-5	NA	TRBV2	CASNGVANQPQHF	TGTGCCAGCAACGGGGTTGCAAATCAGCCCCAGCATTTT
TRBD1	TRBJ1-2	NA	TRBV24-1	CATSETRTGVYGYTF	TGTGCCACCAGTGAGACCAGGACAGGGGTTTATGGCTACACCTTC
TRBD2	TRBJ2-3	NA	TRBV15	CATSRVPLSGGADTQYF	TGTGCCACCAGCAGAGTCCCCCTTAGCGGGGGGGCCGATACGCAGTATTTT
NA	TRBJ2-7	NA	TRBV29-1	CSVEGGDYEQYF	TGCAGCGTTGAAGGAGGGGACTACGAGCAGTACTTC
NA	TRBJ2-1	NA	TRBV21-1	CASSKRRGGNEQFF	TGTGCCAGCAGCAAAAGGCGGGGGGGCAATGAGCAGTTCTTC